The rows below give T cell receptor beta chains drawn from one sample of a study of blood T cells in healthy people across ages. TCRdb redid the calling of the 5' RACE reads with MiXCR, one entry per CDR3 protein. The profile shows approximately 1.5 million distinct CDR3 sequences, 34% of them singletons. The source material was blood. These receptors originate from a woman in her 30s in good health. Each CDR3 is given with its conserved first and last residue. A D gene is named only where the DNA matches it firmly. Only some rows state a clone size, as once, few, many or a class for expanded clones.

clone size	J gene	D gene	V gene	CDR3 protein	CDR3 DNA
.	TRBJ2-5	.	TRBV30	CAWSVWGGETQYF	TGTGCCTGGAGTGTTTGGGGAGGCGAGACCCAGTACTTC
few	TRBJ2-1	.	TRBV27	CASSLWQASSYNEQFF	TGTGCCAGCAGTTTATGGCAGGCCAGCTCCTACAATGAGCAGTTCTTC
few	TRBJ2-1	TRBD1	TRBV13	CASSLRARGYNEQFF	TGTGCCAGCAGCCTTAGGGCCAGGGGGTACAATGAGCAGTTCTTC
few	TRBJ2-5	.	TRBV27	CASSLTRAGEWWQYF	TGTGCCAGCAGTTTAACTAGGGCAGGAGAATGGTGGCAGTACTTC
.	TRBJ2-7	.	TRBV28	CASSLSCELDRDTYEQYF	TGTGCCAGCAGTTTAAGTTGCGAGCTGGACAGAGACACCTACGAGCAGTACTTC
.	TRBJ2-7	.	TRBV6-5	CASSYSSSGDLTYEQYF	TGTGCCAGCAGTTATTCTTCCTCGGGTGACTTAACCTACGAGCAGTACTTC
.	TRBJ2-1	TRBD1	TRBV9	CASSPGDRLSYNEQFF	TGTGCCAGCAGCCCCGGGGACAGGCTCTCCTACAATGAGCAGTTCTTC
.	TRBJ2-7	.	TRBV19	CASSINSLAYEQYF	TGTGCCAGTAGTATCAACAGCTTAGCCTACGAGCAGTACTTC
.	TRBJ2-3	.	TRBV15	CATTPGYSPDTQYF	TGTGCCACCACCCCCGGGTACTCACCAGATACGCAGTATTTT
few	TRBJ2-7	.	TRBV20-1	CSAPRGLKRLGEQYF	TGCAGTGCCCCGAGGGGTTTAAAGAGGCTAGGCGAGCAGTACTTC
few	TRBJ1-2	.	TRBV20-1	CSAREKGPGYGYTF	TGCAGTGCTAGAGAGAAGGGGCCCGGCTATGGCTACACCTTC
few	TRBJ2-4	.	TRBV6-5	CASSYSRTKSQSIQYF	TGTGCCAGCAGTTACTCACGGACGAAGTCTCAGTCCATTCAGTACTTC
.	TRBJ2-7	TRBD1	TRBV20-1	CSAGLDRVYEQYF	TGCAGTGCTGGGCTGGACAGGGTCTACGAGCAGTACTTC
.	TRBJ2-3	.	TRBV7-2	CASKGQWAGTDTQYF	TGTGCCAGCAAGGGTCAATGGGCTGGCACAGATACGCAGTATTTT
.	TRBJ2-3	.	TRBV6-1	CASSGRGGLKADTQYF	TGTGCCAGCAGTGGTAGGGGGGGGCTGAAGGCAGATACGCAGTATTTT
.	TRBJ2-3	.	TRBV20-1	CSARDGSGPSSTDTQYF	TGCAGTGCCAGGGACGGATCGGGTCCGTCTAGCACAGATACGCAGTATTTT
.	TRBJ2-1	.	TRBV12-3/TRBV12-4	CASHGGAYNEQFF	TGTGCCTCACATGGAGGGGCCTACAATGAGCAGTTCTTC
.	TRBJ2-3	TRBD1	TRBV15	CAAGTGGNARDTQYF	TGTGCCGCAGGGACAGGGGGTAATGCAAGAGATACGCAGTATTTT
.	TRBJ1-6	TRBD1	TRBV18	CASSRQGAGLSSPLHF	TGTGCCAGCTCACGACAGGGCGCGGGGCTGAGTTCACCCCTCCACTTT
.	TRBJ2-3	TRBD2	TRBV29-1	CSVAGGLAGLAFTDTQYF	TGCAGCGTTGCAGGGGGACTAGCGGGGCTGGCGTTTACAGATACGCAGTATTTT
many	TRBJ2-5	TRBD2	TRBV12-3/TRBV12-4	CASSPGGEETQYF	TGTGCCAGCAGTCCGGGAGGAGAGGAGACCCAGTACTTC
many	TRBJ2-3	.	TRBV11-1	CASSLADGPSTDTQYF	TGTGCCAGCAGCTTAGCGGACGGGCCCTCCACAGATACGCAGTATTTT
.	TRBJ2-1	TRBD2	TRBV10-3	CAISEGPAGWKEFF	TGTGCCATCAGTGAGGGACCAGCGGGATGGAAGGAGTTCTTC
.	TRBJ1-2	.	TRBV11-2	CASSLVGTPYGYTF	TGTGCCAGCAGCTTAGTAGGGACTCCCTATGGCTACACCTTC
.	TRBJ2-2	.	TRBV30	CAWSNGGGTGELFF	TGTGCCTGGAGTAATGGGGGAGGCACCGGGGAGCTGTTTTTT
.	TRBJ2-3	TRBD2	TRBV6-6	CASSYPARGETQYF	TGTGCCAGCAGTTACCCCGCCCGGGGGGAGACGCAGTATTTT
.	TRBJ2-4	TRBD2	TRBV5-1	CASSFLGPGGNIQYF	TGCGCCAGCAGCTTCCTAGGACCGGGAGGAAACATTCAGTACTTC
.	TRBJ2-2	TRBD2	TRBV7-7	CASSSGGLAGEGTGELFF	TGTGCCAGCAGCTCCGGCGGGTTAGCGGGAGAAGGGACCGGGGAGCTGTTTTTT
.	TRBJ2-5	TRBD1	TRBV20-1	CSAEPLTTGLETQYF	TGCAGTGCCGAACCCCTTACGACAGGGCTGGAGACCCAGTACTTC
.	TRBJ1-2	.	TRBV6-5	CVSTRGGDYGYTF	TGTGTCAGCACCCGAGGGGGGGACTATGGCTACACCTTC
few	TRBJ2-5	TRBD1	TRBV24-1	CATSEGTGAGVETQYF	TGTGCCACCAGTGAAGGGACAGGGGCAGGAGTAGAGACCCAGTACTTC
.	TRBJ2-1	TRBD1	TRBV28	CASSKDRGSPFF	TGTGCCAGCAGTAAGGACAGGGGGTCTCCGTTCTTC